Given below is one TCR beta chain in context. The data are from a study of blood T cell repertoires in COVID-19. Germline CDR1 SGHRS, CDR2 YFSETQ. This CDR3 comprises 16 residues. Deletions cut 0 bases from V and 0 bases from J, with 11 bases between. This table comes from immunoSEQ multiplex PCR, and its TCRdb copy is limited to in-frame clones, with some not included. The sample has 310,000 or so clones, around nine tenths seen once. The chain couples TRBV5-1 to TRBJ2-3; the D gene is possibly TRBD2 (6 bases). Sequencing input: peripheral blood. This sequence originates from a woman aged 50 to 65 with active or convalescent COVID-19. CDR3 in DNA: TGCGCCAGCAGCTTGGTACTCGGACTAAGCACAGATACGCAGTATTTT. As protein: CASSLVLGLSTDTQYF.